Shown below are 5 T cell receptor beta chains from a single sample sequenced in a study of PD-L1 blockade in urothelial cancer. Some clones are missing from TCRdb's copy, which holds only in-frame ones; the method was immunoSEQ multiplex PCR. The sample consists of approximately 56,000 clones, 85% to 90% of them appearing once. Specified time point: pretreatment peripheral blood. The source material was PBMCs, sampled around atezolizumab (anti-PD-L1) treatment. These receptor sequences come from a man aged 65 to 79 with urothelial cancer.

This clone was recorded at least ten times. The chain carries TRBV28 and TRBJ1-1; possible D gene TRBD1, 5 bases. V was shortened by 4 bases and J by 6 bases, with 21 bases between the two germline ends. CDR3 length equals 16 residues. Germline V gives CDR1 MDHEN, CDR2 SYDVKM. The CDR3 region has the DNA TGTGCCAGCAGTTCCTCGGGACGGGGGTCCAGGGCTGAAGCTTTCTTT. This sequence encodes CASSSSGRGSRAEAFF.

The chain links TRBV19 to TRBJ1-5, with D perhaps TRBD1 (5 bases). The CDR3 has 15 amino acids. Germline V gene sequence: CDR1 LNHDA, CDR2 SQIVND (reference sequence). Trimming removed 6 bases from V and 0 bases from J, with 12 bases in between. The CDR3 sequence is CASSTTAYSNQPQHF. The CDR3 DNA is TGTGCCAGTAGCACGACAGCGTATAGCAATCAGCCCCAGCATTTT.

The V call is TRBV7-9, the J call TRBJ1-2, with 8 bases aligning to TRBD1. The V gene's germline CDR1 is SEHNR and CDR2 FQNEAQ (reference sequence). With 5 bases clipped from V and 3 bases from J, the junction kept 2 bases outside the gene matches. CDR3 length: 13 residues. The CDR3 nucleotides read TGTGCCAGCAGCCCACAGGGGGACTATGGCTACACCTTC. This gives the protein CASSPQGDYGYTF.

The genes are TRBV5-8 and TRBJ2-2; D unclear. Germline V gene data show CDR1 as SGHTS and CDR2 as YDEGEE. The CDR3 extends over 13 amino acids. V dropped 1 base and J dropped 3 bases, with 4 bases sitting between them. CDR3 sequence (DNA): TGTGCCAGCAGCTTGAGCGACACCGGGGAGCTGTTTTTT. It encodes CASSLSDTGELFF. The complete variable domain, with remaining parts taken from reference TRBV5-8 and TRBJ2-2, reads EAGVTQSPTHLIKTRGQQATLRCSPISGHTSVYWYQQALGLGLQFLLWYDEGEERNRGNFPPRFSGRQFPNYSSELNVNALELEDSALYLCASSLSDTGELFFGEGSRLTVL.

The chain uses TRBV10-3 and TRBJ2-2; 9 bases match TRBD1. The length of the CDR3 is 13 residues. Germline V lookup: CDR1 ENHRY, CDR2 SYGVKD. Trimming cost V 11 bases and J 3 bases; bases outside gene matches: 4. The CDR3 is CAARTGDTGELFF. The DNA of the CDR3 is TGTGCCGCCCGGACAGGGGACACCGGGGAGCTGTTTTTT.